These 14 T cell receptor beta chains were sequenced from one sample in a study of technical replicates of blood from a handful of donors. Method: immunoSEQ multiplex PCR; TCRdb's copy keeps in-frame clones and lacks some. Of 100,000 or so clones in the sample, 94% were seen once. The sample consisted of T cells isolated from PBMCs. These TCRs come from a human donor in good health.

This rearrangement joins TRBV4-1 to TRBJ1-1; TRBD1 agrees at 10 bases. Germline lookup yields CDR1 MGHRA and CDR2 YSYEKL. The CDR3 is made up of 13 amino acids. The trim removed 6 bases at V and 8 bases at J, leaving 6 bases unmatched. CDR3 amino acids: CASRMTGGIEAFF. DNA for the CDR3: TGCGCCAGCAGAATGACAGGGGGCATAGAAGCTTTCTTT.

J is TRBJ2-7 and V is TRBV7-2; 8 bases fit TRBD1. CDR1 and CDR2 (germline): SGHTA, FQGNSA. The CDR3 extends over 13 amino acids. V lost 7 bases and J lost 7; bases outside the gene matches: 9. The CDR3 loop is CASKAQTGGEQYF. CDR3 bases: TGTGCCAGCAAGGCCCAAACAGGGGGGGAGCAGTACTTC.

The chain combines TRBV6-5 with TRBJ1-2, with D possibly being TRBD1 (5 bases). Germline-derived CDR1 and CDR2 are MNHEY and SVGAGI. This CDR3 is built from 14 residues. The germline V and J ends were trimmed by 0 bases and 4 bases, with 9 bases remaining between them. The CDR3 DNA follows: TGTGCCAGCAGTTACTCGCTGACAGCCTATGGCTACACCTTC. It is translated as CASSYSLTAYGYTF.

The chain links TRBV11-3 to TRBJ2-7, with D possibly TRBD2 on 6 matching bases. Germline CDR1 is SGHNT and CDR2 is YENEEA. This CDR3 comprises 13 residues. The V and J ends lost 3 bases and 4 bases respectively, with 10 bases between them. The CDR3 sequence is CASSLGGKYEQYF. As DNA, the CDR3 is TGTGCCAGCAGCTTGGGCGGGAAGTACGAGCAGTACTTC.

The rearrangement links TRBV7-9 to TRBJ2-1; 13 bases are shared with TRBD2. V lost 5 bases to trimming and J lost 0 bases; unmatched junction nucleotides: 7. CDR3 length: 18 residues. Germline CDR1 and CDR2: SEHNR and FQNEAQ (reference sequence). CDR3 in amino acids: CASSLLAGGPSSYNEQFF. Here the CDR3 DNA reads TGTGCCAGCAGCCTACTAGCGGGGGGGCCGAGCTCCTACAATGAGCAGTTCTTC.

A single count supports this clone. The chain uses TRBV14 and TRBJ2-3; 12 bases match TRBD1. The CDR3 loop spans 20 amino acids. Germline V CDR1 and CDR2: SGHDN, FVKESK. Trimming removed 3 bases from V and 5 bases from J; junction bases left unmatched: 18. CDR3 sequence reads: CASSHPNTRRWDRGQDTQYF. The CDR3 DNA is TGTGCCAGCAGCCACCCTAATACAAGGAGATGGGACAGGGGGCAAGATACGCAGTATTTT.

J is TRBJ2-7 and V is TRBV27, with 13 positions matching TRBD2. J gave up 12 bases and V 4 bases, and 6 bases lay outside the gene matches. CDR3 length: 13 residues. Germline loops: CDR1 MNHEY, CDR2 SMNVEV (reference sequence). CDR3 nucleotide sequence: TGTGCCAGCAGTTGGACTAGCGGGAGTCTGGCGTACTTC. Residues: CASSWTSGSLAYF.

This chain connects TRBV5-1 to TRBJ1-4; D perhaps matches TRBD1 (5 bases). The V end lost 4 bases, the J end lost 7 bases, and 14 bases lay between the germline ends. The germline V gene encodes CDR1 SGHRS and CDR2 YFSETQ. The CDR3 covers 14 residues. The CDR3 loop reads CASSPQGGGEKLFF. CDR3 bases: TGCGCCAGCAGCCCTCAGGGTGGTGGTGAAAAACTGTTTTTT.

The rearrangement links TRBV7-9 to TRBJ2-5, with 9 bases that match TRBD2. This CDR3 comprises 16 residues. The germline gives CDR1 SEHNR, CDR2 FQNEAQ (reference sequence). The V segment lost 4 bases and the J segment 5 bases; nucleotides outside the gene matches: 11. CDR3 DNA sequence: TGTGCCAGCAGCTACCCCATTGCGGGAGGGGTCGAGACCCAGTACTTC. It translates to CASSYPIAGGVETQYF.

This chain links TRBV11-2 with TRBJ1-3; TRBD1 aligns across 10 bases. The V gene end was trimmed by 3 bases and the J gene end by 2 bases; junction bases not matched to a gene: 1. CDR3 size: 15 residues. The germline V gene encodes CDR1 SGHAT and CDR2 FQNNGV. CDR3 bases: TGTGCCAGCAGCTTCGGACAGGGGGCTGGAAACACCATATATTTT. It specifies CASSFGQGAGNTIYF.

The J gene is TRBJ2-1, the V gene TRBV4-1; maybe TRBD2 (5 bases). Germline lookup yields CDR1 MGHRA and CDR2 YSYEKL. The CDR3 contains 17 residues. V was shortened by 1 base and J by 0 bases, with 13 bases between the two germline ends. CDR3: CASSQVRRVSSYNEQFF. The CDR3 DNA reads TGCGCCAGCAGCCAAGTAAGGCGGGTAAGCTCCTACAATGAGCAGTTCTTC.

This chain links TRBV5-1 with TRBJ2-7, with D perhaps matching TRBD2 (6 bases). V was trimmed by 0 bases and J by 11 bases, leaving 21 bases between them. This CDR3 is built from 15 residues. The V gene's germline CDR1 is SGHRS and CDR2 YFSETQ. The CDR3: CASSLVRGRGGIEYF. CDR3 sequence (DNA): TGCGCCAGCAGCTTGGTGCGGGGTAGAGGTGGGATTGAGTACTTC.

The V and J genes are TRBV11-3 and TRBJ2-7; D ambiguous. This CDR3 spans 13 amino acids. V was trimmed by 0 bases and J by 6 bases, leaving 9 bases between them. Germline-derived CDR1 and CDR2 are SGHNT and YENEEA. The CDR3 is CASSLDLTAEQYF. The CDR3 nucleotides read TGTGCCAGCAGCTTAGATCTCACTGCCGAGCAGTACTTC.

V gene TRBV15 combines with J gene TRBJ2-1, with a tentative D call TRBD2 (5 bases). The CDR3 is 17 amino acids. V gave up 2 bases and J gave up 9 bases, with 23 bases separating them. Germline assignment: CDR1 LNHNV and CDR2 YYDKDF (reference sequence). The CDR3 spells CATSRSSPLAGEGEQFF. The CDR3 DNA reads TGTGCCACCAGCAGATCCTCCCCCCTAGCCGGGGAAGGTGAGCAGTTCTTC.